The T cell receptor beta chain under discussion was sequenced for a study of control samples from healthy donors and cancer patients. Generated by immunoSEQ multiplex PCR, the TCRdb table keeps only in-frame clones and is missing some. The sample lists about 120,000 clones, over 85% seen once, with more than 2% in the top ten. Germline CDR1 and CDR2: MDHEN and SYDVKM. This CDR3 has 16 residues. V trimming: 2 bases; J trimming: 2 bases; junction bases outside the gene matches: 6. This rearrangement joins TRBV28 to TRBJ1-5, with 7 bases lining up with TRBD1. This TCR was sampled from a man aged 30 to 39 in good health. Source material: blood. In DNA form, the CDR3 reads TGTGCCAGCAGTTTACCGACAGGGTTAGGCAATCAGCCCCAGCATTTT. This gives the protein CASSLPTGLGNQPQHF.